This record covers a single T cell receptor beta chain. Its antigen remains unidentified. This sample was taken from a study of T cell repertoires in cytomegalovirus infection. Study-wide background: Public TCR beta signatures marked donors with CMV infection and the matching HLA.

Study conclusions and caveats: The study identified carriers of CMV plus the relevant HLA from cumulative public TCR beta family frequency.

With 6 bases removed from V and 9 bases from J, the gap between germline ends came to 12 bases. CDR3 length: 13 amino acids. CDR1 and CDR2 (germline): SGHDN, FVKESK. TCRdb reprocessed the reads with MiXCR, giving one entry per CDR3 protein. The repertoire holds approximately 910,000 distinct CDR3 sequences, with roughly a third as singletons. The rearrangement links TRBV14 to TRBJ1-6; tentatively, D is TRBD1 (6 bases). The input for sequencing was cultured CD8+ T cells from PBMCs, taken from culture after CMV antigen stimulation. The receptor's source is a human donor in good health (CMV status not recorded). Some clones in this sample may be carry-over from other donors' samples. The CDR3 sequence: CASRSQGFSPLHF. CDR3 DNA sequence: TGTGCCAGCAGATCACAGGGCTTTTCACCCCTCCACTTT. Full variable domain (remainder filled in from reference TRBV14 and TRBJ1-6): EAGVTQFPSHSVIEKGQTVTLRCDPISGHDNLYWYRRVMGKEIKFLLHFVKESKQDESGMPNNRFLAERTGGTYSTLKVQPAELEDSGVYFCASRSQGFSPLHFGNGTRLTVT.